This T cell receptor beta chain is from a study of graft-versus-host responses after intestinal transplantation. Clones were sequenced by immunoSEQ multiplex PCR, and TCRdb holds only the in-frame ones, with some missing. Here the sample spans over 65,000 clones, approximately 90% being singletons. CDR3 length equals 16 residues. Trimming took 4 bases from V and 1 from J; bases not matched to a gene: 8. Germline V lookup: CDR1 SGHAT, CDR2 FQDESV (reference sequence). With respect to this clone: Its antigen is unidentified.

Here the sequenced sample was unstimulated CD8+ T cells sorted from spleen or lymph node cells, taken before transplant. J is TRBJ2-5 and V is TRBV11-1, with TRBD1 matching over 8 bases. The sequence came from a human donor who was the organ donor for an intestinal transplant. CDR3 sequence reads: CASSSTDRVLQETQYF. The CDR3 DNA is TGTGCCAGCAGCTCAACGGACAGGGTCCTCCAAGAGACCCAGTACTTC.